This TCR beta chain was observed in a study of OX40 agonist ivuxolimab in advanced cancers. Looking at the study overall: Patients assigned to dose escalation were diagnosed with hepatocellular carcinoma, melanoma, renal cell or head and neck cancer.

Sequencing used immunoSEQ multiplex PCR; TCRdb keeps in-frame clones, though not all of them. Here the sample spans 60,000 or so clones, over 80% being singletons. Comment on this clone: Its antigen is still unknown.

Germline assignment: CDR1 MNHEY and CDR2 SVGAGI. V lost 10 bases to trimming and J lost 10 bases, with 14 bases between them. The CDR3 contains 11 residues. Study-wide points: Some patients without response likewise showed low normalized clonal expansion.

The V gene is TRBV6-5, the J gene TRBJ2-1, with a weak D call TRBD1 (5 bases). The TCR sequence derives from an adult with an advanced solid tumor such as melanoma, head and neck, liver or kidney cancer. The source material was CD4+ or CD8+ T cells sorted from blood, sampled in a trial of the OX40 agonist ivuxolimab. The CDR3 coding sequence is TGTGCCACAGCAAGGGGCCCGGAGCAGTTCTTC. As protein: CATARGPEQFF.